Shown below are 25 T cell receptor beta chains from a single sample sequenced in a study of a mutant IDH1 vaccine in newly diagnosed glioma (dated by TCRdb to the early 2020s). Interpreted using the paper, the time point label stands for: baseline, week 1 (first vaccination visit). The treatment or condition label, read with the paper, signifies: pre-vaccination baseline after standard-of-care therapy. The receptor library was made with the immunoSEQ multiplex PCR assay. TCRdb limited this immuneACCESS table to in-frame rearrangements with V and J called. A share of clones is missing; checked studies link under half to unresolved V genes, and the rest is unexplained. The sample records fewer than 45,000 clones, 92% of which are singletons. The top ten hold roughly 18% of the sample. The source material was PBMCs, sampled from a glioma patient treated with radiotherapy, temozolomide or both. The receptors were sampled from a man aged 18 to 35 with glioma.

The rearrangement uses TRBV28 and TRBJ1-5; D not resolved. The CDR3 runs to 12 residues. Trimming removed 2 bases at V and 6 bases at J, with 5 bases between. The germline V gene encodes CDR1 MDHEN and CDR2 SYDVKM. CDR3 sequence: CASSLKVQPQHF. The CDR3 coding sequence is TGTGCCAGCAGTTTAAAGGTTCAGCCCCAGCATTTT.

The chain joins TRBV13 to TRBJ2-6, with 7 positions matching TRBD1. Germline loops: CDR1 PRHDT, CDR2 FYEKMQ (reference sequence). V dropped 2 bases and J dropped 3; count of bases not matched to a gene: 1. The CDR3 totals 15 residues. In DNA form, the CDR3 reads TGTGCCAGCAGCTTAACAGGGGATGGGGCCAACGTCCTGACTTTC. Its protein product is CASSLTGDGANVLTF.

This clone was seen once. The chain has TRBV6-5 and TRBJ2-2, with D possibly TRBD2 on 6 matching bases. The V end was cut by 6 bases, the J end by 6 bases, with 17 bases between. The germline V gene has CDR1 MNHEY and CDR2 SVGAGI. CDR3 length equals 15 residues. CDR3 in amino acids: CASSLLARLSGELFF. The CDR3 region has the DNA TGTGCCAGCAGCCTACTAGCCCGACTCTCCGGGGAGCTGTTTTTT.

This sequence joins TRBV19 and TRBJ2-2; 11 bases match TRBD2. The CDR3 loop spans 15 amino acids. Germline V gene sequence: CDR1 LNHDA, CDR2 SQIVND (reference sequence). The V and J ends lost 4 bases and 4 bases, in that order; junction bases with no gene match: 2. The CDR3 sequence is CASSTGTSGTGELFF. The CDR3 bases are TGTGCCAGTAGTACCGGGACTAGCGGCACCGGGGAGCTGTTTTTT.

The chain recombines TRBV25-1 with TRBJ2-2; 9 bases agree with TRBD1. Germline CDR1 is MGHDK and CDR2 is SYGVNS. With V trimmed by 4 bases and J by 7 bases, 7 bases remained unmatched. The CDR3 has 15 residues. The CDR3 sequence is CASSGRQGDDGELFF. The CDR3 coding sequence is TGTGCCAGCAGTGGCCGACAGGGGGACGACGGGGAGCTGTTTTTT.

CDR3: CASSLAGWTEAFF. CDR3 coding DNA: TGTGCCAGCAGTTTAGCGGGGTGGACTGAAGCTTTCTTT. The rearrangement joins TRBV27 to TRBJ1-1; no definite D call. This CDR3 comprises 13 residues. The germline CDR1 and CDR2 sequences are MNHEY and SMNVEV (reference sequence). V was cut by 2 bases and J by 5 bases, with 9 bases left in between.

The count of this clone is one. This chain uses TRBV18 with TRBJ2-7, with D hard to call. This CDR3 is 15 amino acids long. The V gene's germline CDR1 is KGHSH and CDR2 LQKENI. Deletions cut 0 bases from V and 2 bases from J, with 11 bases between. In DNA, the CDR3 is TGTGCCAGCTCACCACCGGCCCCCGGTGCCTACGAGCAGTACTTC. The encoded protein is CASSPPAPGAYEQYF.

The chain couples TRBV5-1 to TRBJ2-7, with 10 nucleotides matching TRBD1. Germline loops: CDR1 SGHRS, CDR2 YFSETQ. The CDR3 covers 15 residues. V shed 4 bases and J 3 bases; nucleotides not matched to a gene: 7. The CDR3 is CASSAPGQGNYEQYF. Written as DNA, the CDR3 is TGCGCCAGCAGCGCTCCGGGACAGGGGAACTACGAGCAGTACTTC.

The V and J genes are TRBV28 and TRBJ1-1; the D gene is possibly TRBD1 (5 bases). The germline gives CDR1 MDHEN, CDR2 SYDVKM. The CDR3 covers 11 residues. V lost 10 bases, J lost 3 bases, and 9 bases lay in between. CDR3 amino acids: CAIGGDTEAFF. DNA for the CDR3: TGTGCCATCGGGGGAGACACTGAAGCTTTCTTT.

The chain carries TRBV6-6 and TRBJ2-7, with D uncertain. CDR3 size: 16 residues. Germline assignment: CDR1 MNHNY and CDR2 SVGAGI (reference sequence). The germline V and J ends were trimmed by 5 bases and 0 bases, with 17 bases remaining between them. CDR3 nucleotide sequence: TGTGCCAGCAGTGGCCGGTACTCGGCCCCCTCCTACGAGCAGTACTTC. Its translation: CASSGRYSAPSYEQYF.

This chain joins TRBV19 and TRBJ1-5, with a weak D call TRBD1 (6 bases). V lost 3 bases, J lost 3 bases, and 12 bases lay in between. Per the germline V gene, CDR1 is LNHDA and CDR2 is SQIVND (reference sequence). The CDR3 is 15 amino acids. The CDR3 coding sequence is TGTGCCAGTAGTATTTCCGGGACATTCAATCAGCCCCAGCATTTT. Translated, it gives CASSISGTFNQPQHF. The variable domain in full, completed from reference TRBV19 and TRBJ1-5, reads DGGITQSPKYLFRKEGQNVTLSCEQNLNHDAMYWYRQDPGQGLRLIYYSQIVNDFQKGDIAEGYSVSREKKESFPLTVTSAQKNPTAFYLCASSISGTFNQPQHFGDGTRLSIL.

The chain recombines TRBV2 with TRBJ2-7; either TRBD1 or TRBD2 may fit D (5 bases each). Germline values: CDR1 SNHLY, CDR2 FYNNEI. V was trimmed by 6 bases and J by 1 base, leaving 10 bases between them. This CDR3 spans 13 amino acids. CDR3 sequence: CASSPGRSYEQYF. CDR3 coding DNA: TGTGCCAGCAGCCCGGGACGATCCTACGAGCAGTACTTC. Combining the CDR3 with reference TRBV2 and TRBJ2-7 gives the whole variable domain EPEVTQTPSHQVTQMGQEVILRCVPISNHLYFYWYRQILGQKVEFLVSFYNNEISEKSEIFDDQFSVERPDGSNFTLKIRSTKLEDSAMYFCASSPGRSYEQYFGPGTRLTVT.

The chain combines TRBV14 with TRBJ2-1; 8 bases map to TRBD1. This CDR3 has 16 amino acids. With 5 bases clipped from V and 8 bases from J, the junction kept 14 bases outside the gene matches. Germline V gene sequence: CDR1 SGHDN, CDR2 FVKESK. The CDR3 nucleotides read TGTGCCAGCAGCTCCGACTACAGGGGGAAAGGCGATGAGCAGTTCTTC. Amino acids: CASSSDYRGKGDEQFF. The complete variable domain, with remaining parts taken from reference TRBV14 and TRBJ2-1, reads EAGVTQFPSHSVIEKGQTVTLRCDPISGHDNLYWYRRVMGKEIKFLLHFVKESKQDESGMPNNRFLAERTGGTYSTLKVQPAELEDSGVYFCASSSDYRGKGDEQFFGPGTRLTVL.

The chain recombines TRBV6-5 with TRBJ2-5; TRBD2 matches at 9 bases. The germline gives CDR1 MNHEY, CDR2 SVGAGI. This CDR3 is 15 amino acids long. Trimming removed 0 bases from V and 5 bases from J; junction bases left unmatched: 4. The CDR3 reads CASSYSRTSGETQYF. The CDR3 DNA reads TGTGCCAGCAGTTACTCGAGAACTAGCGGGGAGACCCAGTACTTC.

The V gene is TRBV11-2, the J gene TRBJ2-6; D perhaps matches TRBD2 (7 bases). This CDR3 has 19 residues. CDR1 and CDR2 (germline): SGHAT, FQNNGV. V was clipped by 5 bases and J by 5 bases, with 25 bases between them. This CDR3 is CASSQVLGLGGSRANVLTF. Here the CDR3 DNA reads TGTGCCAGCAGCCAAGTCCTTGGACTAGGGGGGTCAAGGGCCAACGTCCTGACTTTC.

The chain carries TRBV5-6 and TRBJ2-7; the D gene is possibly TRBD2 (5 bases). Per germline, CDR1 SGHDT and CDR2 YYEEEE. V lost 0 bases, J lost 1 base, and 8 bases lay in between. The CDR3 is 14 residues long. The CDR3: CASSLDGLSYEQYF. CDR3 nucleotides: TGTGCCAGCAGCTTGGACGGACTTTCCTACGAGCAGTACTTC.

V gene TRBV4-2 combines with J gene TRBJ2-6; TRBD2 aligns across 8 bases. V gave up 3 bases and J gave up 0 bases; unmatched junction bases: 7. The CDR3 has 18 amino acids. CDR1 LGHNA and CDR2 YNFKEQ come from the germline V gene. CDR3 sequence (DNA): TGTGCCAGCAGCCAGACTAGCGTTGGGAGCTCTGGGGCCAACGTCCTGACTTTC. Translation gives CASSQTSVGSSGANVLTF.

The chain uses TRBV29-1 and TRBJ2-5; either TRBD1 or TRBD2 may fit D (5 bases each). The V and J ends lost 3 bases and 5 bases respectively, with 13 bases between them. The CDR3 length is 13 residues. Germline V gene lookup returns CDR1 SQVTM and CDR2 ANQGSEA. Written as DNA, the CDR3 is TGCAGCGTTGAGGGGACCGTGAGGGAGACCCAGTACTTC. It yields the protein CSVEGTVRETQYF. The full variable domain, rest sourced from reference TRBV29-1 and TRBJ2-5, is SAVISQKPSRDICQRGTSLTIQCQVDSQVTMMFWYRQQPGQSLTLIATANQGSEATYESGFVIDKFPISRPNLTFSTLTVSNMSPEDSSIYLCSVEGTVRETQYFGPGTRLLVL.

The J gene is TRBJ2-7, the V gene TRBV4-1; 8 positions agree with TRBD2. The CDR3 has 15 residues. J gave up 7 bases and V 1 base, and 9 bases lay outside the gene matches. Germline CDR1 and CDR2: MGHRA and YSYEKL. In nucleotides, the CDR3 is TGCGCCAGCAGCCAAGCGGGCGGGAGGTTAGGTGAGCAGTACTTC. Translating it yields CASSQAGGRLGEQYF.

The rearrangement links TRBV30 to TRBJ2-7, with D maybe TRBD2 (5 bases). Trimming shortened V by 5 bases and J by 0 bases, and 11 bases separated the two germline ends. Per germline, CDR1 GTSNPN and CDR2 SVGIG (reference sequence). The CDR3 sequence is 13 residues long. In DNA, the CDR3 is TGTGCCTGGGTGGGAGACTCCTCCTACGAGCAGTACTTC. It specifies CAWVGDSSYEQYF.

This clone has a handful of counts. J is TRBJ2-5 and V is TRBV19; D is possibly TRBD1 or TRBD2 (6 bases each). Trimming left V 3 bases short and J 5 bases short, with 10 bases between. Germline V gene lookup returns CDR1 LNHDA and CDR2 SQIVND (reference sequence). The length of the CDR3 is 13 residues. CDR3 DNA: TGTGCCAGTAGTATCGGGGGCTGGGAGACCCAGTACTTC. Amino acid sequence: CASSIGGWETQYF.

The rearrangement links TRBV19 to TRBJ2-5, with 7 positions matching TRBD2. The CDR3 is 13 residues long. CDR1 is LNHDA, CDR2 SQIVND, per germline (reference sequence). Trimming removed 11 bases from V and 7 bases from J; junction bases left unmatched: 13. For the CDR3, the DNA is TGTGCCTGCTCCCTAGCGGTTGGGGGGACCCAGTACTTC. This translates into CACSLAVGGTQYF.

The V gene is TRBV28, the J gene TRBJ2-7; 8 bases map to TRBD2. Germline assignment: CDR1 MDHEN and CDR2 SYDVKM. The CDR3 runs 15 residues. The V gene end was trimmed by 8 bases and the J gene end by 6 bases; junction bases not matched to a gene: 15. The CDR3 sequence: CASGSKRGLMAEQYF. CDR3 coding DNA: TGTGCCAGCGGCTCGAAGCGGGGGCTTATGGCCGAGCAGTACTTC.

This clone was seen a handful of times. The rearrangement joins TRBV30 to TRBJ1-3; D is uncertain. In germline, CDR1 is GTSNPN, CDR2 SVGIG (reference sequence). The germline V and J ends were trimmed by 0 bases and 0 bases, with 9 bases remaining between them. The CDR3 loop spans 15 amino acids. CDR3 DNA sequence: TGTGCCTGGAGTGTATTTCGGGACTCTGGAAACACCATATATTTT. Encoded protein: CAWSVFRDSGNTIYF.

The chain uses TRBV10-1 and TRBJ2-4, with 7 bases lining up with TRBD1. The CDR3 consists of 15 residues. Germline V CDR1 and CDR2: WNHNN, SYGVQD (reference sequence). With 3 bases clipped from V and 3 bases from J, the junction kept 5 bases outside the gene matches. CDR3 loop: CASSDDRDGKNIQYF. CDR3 in DNA: TGCGCCAGCAGTGACGACAGGGATGGCAAAAACATTCAGTACTTC.